Described below is a single T cell receptor (beta chain) sequence and its context. Trimming stripped 1 base from V and 15 bases from J, with 20 bases between. The CDR3 runs to 14 residues. CDR1 and CDR2 from the germline V gene are LGHDT and YNNKEL (reference sequence). This record comes from a study of response to subunit inactivated influenza vaccine. One entry per CDR3 protein results from TCRdb running MiXCR on the RT-PCR reads. The repertoire holds about 570,000 distinct CDR3 sequences, 11% seen once, with 9.5% to 11% in the top ten. These records were also assigned to another study, of T cells expressing NK-cell markers. That work states: Libraries used 5'RACE template switching adding universal primer site and UMIs. Serological testing identified seven of the eight sequenced donors as HCMV-seropositive and one as seronegative. Of CD8+ T cells, about 1.0-8% belonged to dominant NKG2C+ clonotypes in six or seven donors. Several donors' CD3+CD56-NKG2C+ cells were dominated by the same clonotypes.

The source of this sequence is a middle-aged man who received an inactivated influenza vaccine. Sequenced here: PBMCs from blood, sampled on the day of vaccination. The chain employs TRBV3-1 and TRBJ2-3; tentatively, D is TRBD2 (6 bases). The CDR3 DNA reads TGTGCCAGCAGCCAAGGAGGCGGGACCCGGAGGATTTATTTT. It codes for CASSQGGGTRRIYF.